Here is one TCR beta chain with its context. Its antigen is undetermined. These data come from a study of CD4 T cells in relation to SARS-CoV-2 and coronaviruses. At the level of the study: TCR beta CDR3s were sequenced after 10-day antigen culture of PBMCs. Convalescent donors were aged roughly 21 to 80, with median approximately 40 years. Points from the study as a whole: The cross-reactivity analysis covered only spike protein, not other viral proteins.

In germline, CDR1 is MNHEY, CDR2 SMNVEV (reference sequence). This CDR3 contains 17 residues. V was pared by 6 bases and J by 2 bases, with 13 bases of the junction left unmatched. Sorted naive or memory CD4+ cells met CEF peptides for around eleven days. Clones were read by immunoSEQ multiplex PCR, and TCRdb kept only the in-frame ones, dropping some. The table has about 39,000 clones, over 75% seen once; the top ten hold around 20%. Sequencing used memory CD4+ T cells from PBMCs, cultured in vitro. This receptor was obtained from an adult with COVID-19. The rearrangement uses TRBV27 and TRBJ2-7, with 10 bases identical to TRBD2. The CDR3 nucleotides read TGTGCCAGCAGGAGATATTCCGGGACTAGCGCGACCTACGAGCAGTACTTC. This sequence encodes CASRRYSGTSATYEQYF.